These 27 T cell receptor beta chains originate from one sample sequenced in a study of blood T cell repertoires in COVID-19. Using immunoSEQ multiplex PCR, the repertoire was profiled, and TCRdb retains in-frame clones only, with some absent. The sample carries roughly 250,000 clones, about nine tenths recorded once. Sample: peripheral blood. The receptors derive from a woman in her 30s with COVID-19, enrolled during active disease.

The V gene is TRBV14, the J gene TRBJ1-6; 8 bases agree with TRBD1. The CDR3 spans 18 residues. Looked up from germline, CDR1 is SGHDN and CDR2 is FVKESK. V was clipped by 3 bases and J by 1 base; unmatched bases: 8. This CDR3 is CASSQDRVLISYNSPLHF. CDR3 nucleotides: TGTGCCAGCAGCCAGGACAGGGTTCTAATATCCTATAATTCACCCCTCCACTTT.

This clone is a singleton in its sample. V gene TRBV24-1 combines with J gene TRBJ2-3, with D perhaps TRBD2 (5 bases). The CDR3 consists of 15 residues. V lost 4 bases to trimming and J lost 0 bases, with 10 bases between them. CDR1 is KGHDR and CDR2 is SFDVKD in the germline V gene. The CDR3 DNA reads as TGTGCCACCAGTGAGAGGAGCGGTAGCACAGATACGCAGTATTTT. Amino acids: CATSERSGSTDTQYF.

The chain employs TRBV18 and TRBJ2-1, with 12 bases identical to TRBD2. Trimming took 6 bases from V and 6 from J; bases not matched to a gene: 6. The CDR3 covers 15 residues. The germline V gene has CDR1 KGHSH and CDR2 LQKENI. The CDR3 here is CASSYGLAGLNEQFF. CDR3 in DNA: TGTGCCAGCTCCTACGGACTAGCGGGGCTCAATGAGCAGTTCTTC.

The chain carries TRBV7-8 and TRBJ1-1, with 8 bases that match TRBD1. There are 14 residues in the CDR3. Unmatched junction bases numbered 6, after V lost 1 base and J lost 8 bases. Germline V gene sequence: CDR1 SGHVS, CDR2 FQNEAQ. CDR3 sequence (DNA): TGTGCCAGCAGCTTAGGAGGGGCAGGGGGCGAAGCTTTCTTT. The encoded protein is CASSLGGAGGEAFF.

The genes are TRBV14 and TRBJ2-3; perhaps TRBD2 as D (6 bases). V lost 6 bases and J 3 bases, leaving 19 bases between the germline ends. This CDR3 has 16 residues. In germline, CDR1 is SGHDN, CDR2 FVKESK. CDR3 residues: CASSLTFGRGTDTQYF. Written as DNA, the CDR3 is TGTGCCAGCAGTCTTACCTTCGGGCGGGGAACAGATACGCAGTATTTT.

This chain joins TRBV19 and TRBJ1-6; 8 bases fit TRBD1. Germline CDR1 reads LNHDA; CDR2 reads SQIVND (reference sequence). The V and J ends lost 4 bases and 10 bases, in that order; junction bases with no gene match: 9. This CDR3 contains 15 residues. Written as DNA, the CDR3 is TGTGCCAGTAGTACGTACGGACAGGGTAGATCACCCCTCCACTTT. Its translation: CASSTYGQGRSPLHF.

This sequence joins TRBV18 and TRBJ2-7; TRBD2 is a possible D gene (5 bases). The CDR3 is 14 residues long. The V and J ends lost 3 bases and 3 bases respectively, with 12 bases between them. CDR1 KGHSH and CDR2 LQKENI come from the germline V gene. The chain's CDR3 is CASSPGGLNYEQYF. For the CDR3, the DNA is TGTGCCAGCTCACCCGGTGGACTGAACTACGAGCAGTACTTC.

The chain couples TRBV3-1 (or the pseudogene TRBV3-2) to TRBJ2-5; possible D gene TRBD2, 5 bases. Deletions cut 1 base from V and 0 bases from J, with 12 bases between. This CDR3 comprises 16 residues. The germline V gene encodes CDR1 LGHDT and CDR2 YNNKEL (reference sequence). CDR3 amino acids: CASSQVGRAYQETQYF. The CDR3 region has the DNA TGTGCCAGCAGCCAAGTCGGGCGGGCTTACCAAGAGACCCAGTACTTC.

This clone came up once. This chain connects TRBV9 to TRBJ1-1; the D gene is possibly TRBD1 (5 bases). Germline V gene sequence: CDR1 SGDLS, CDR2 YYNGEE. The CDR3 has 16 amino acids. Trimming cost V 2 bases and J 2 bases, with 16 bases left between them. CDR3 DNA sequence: TGTGCCAGCAGCGTTCCCCAACTTCAGGGAAACACTGAAGCTTTCTTT. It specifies CASSVPQLQGNTEAFF.

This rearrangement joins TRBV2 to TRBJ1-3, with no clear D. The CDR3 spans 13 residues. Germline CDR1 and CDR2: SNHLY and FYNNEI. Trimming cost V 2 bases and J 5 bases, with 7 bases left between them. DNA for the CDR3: TGTGCCAGCAGTGAACAGTACAGAAACACCATATATTTT. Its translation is CASSEQYRNTIYF.

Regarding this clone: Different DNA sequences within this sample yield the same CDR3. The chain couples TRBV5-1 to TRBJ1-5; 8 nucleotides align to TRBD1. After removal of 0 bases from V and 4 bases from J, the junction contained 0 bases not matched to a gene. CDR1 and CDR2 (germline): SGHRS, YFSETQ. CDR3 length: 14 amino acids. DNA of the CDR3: TGCGCCAGCAGCTTGGGGACAGGGAATCAGCCCCAGCATTTT. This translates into CASSLGTGNQPQHF.

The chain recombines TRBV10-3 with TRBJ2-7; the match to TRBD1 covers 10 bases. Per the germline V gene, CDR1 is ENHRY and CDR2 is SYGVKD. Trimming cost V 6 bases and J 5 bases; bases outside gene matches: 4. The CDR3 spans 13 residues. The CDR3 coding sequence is TGTGCCATCAGCCGGGACAGGGGTAACGAGCAGTACTTC. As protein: CAISRDRGNEQYF.

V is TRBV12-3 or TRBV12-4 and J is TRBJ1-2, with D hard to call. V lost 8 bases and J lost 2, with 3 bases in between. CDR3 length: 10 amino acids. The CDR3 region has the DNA TGTGCCAGCCCAAACTATGGCTACACCTTC. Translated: CASPNYGYTF.

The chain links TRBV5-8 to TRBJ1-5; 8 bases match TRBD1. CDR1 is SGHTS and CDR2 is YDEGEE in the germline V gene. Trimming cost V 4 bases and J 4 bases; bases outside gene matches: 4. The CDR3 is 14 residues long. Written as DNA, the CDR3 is TGTGCCAGCAGCCGGGGACAGGTAAATCAGCCCCAGCATTTT. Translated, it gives CASSRGQVNQPQHF.

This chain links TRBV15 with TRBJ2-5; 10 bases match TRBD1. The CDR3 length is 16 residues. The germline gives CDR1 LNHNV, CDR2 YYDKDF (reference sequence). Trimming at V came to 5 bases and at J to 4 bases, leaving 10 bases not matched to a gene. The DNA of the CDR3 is TGTGCCACCAGCCCCGGGACAGGGGAGGAACTAGAGACCCAGTACTTC. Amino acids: CATSPGTGEELETQYF.

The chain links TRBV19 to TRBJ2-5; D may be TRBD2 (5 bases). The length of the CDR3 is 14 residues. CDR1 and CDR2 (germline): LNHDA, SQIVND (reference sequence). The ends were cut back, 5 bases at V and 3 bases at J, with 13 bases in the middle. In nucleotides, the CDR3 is TGTGCCAGTAGTTGGAGGACGGAGAAAGAGACCCAGTACTTC. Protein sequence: CASSWRTEKETQYF.

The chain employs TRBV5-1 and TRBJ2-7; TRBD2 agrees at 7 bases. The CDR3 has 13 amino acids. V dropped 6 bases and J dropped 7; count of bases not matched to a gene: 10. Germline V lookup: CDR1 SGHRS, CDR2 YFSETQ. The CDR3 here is CASKGDYEEEQYF. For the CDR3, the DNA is TGCGCCAGCAAAGGGGACTATGAGGAGGAGCAGTACTTC.

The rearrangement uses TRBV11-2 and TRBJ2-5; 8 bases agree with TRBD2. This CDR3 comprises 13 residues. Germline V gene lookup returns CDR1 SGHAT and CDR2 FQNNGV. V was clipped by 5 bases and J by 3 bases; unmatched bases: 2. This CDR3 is CASSLSGEETQYF. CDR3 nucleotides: TGTGCCAGCAGCCTTAGCGGGGAAGAGACCCAGTACTTC.

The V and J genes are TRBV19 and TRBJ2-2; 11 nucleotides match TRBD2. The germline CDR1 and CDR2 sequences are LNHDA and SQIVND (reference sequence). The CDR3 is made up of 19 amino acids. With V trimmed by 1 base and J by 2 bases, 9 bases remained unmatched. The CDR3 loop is CASSIAHLAGGLNTGELFF. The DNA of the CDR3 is TGTGCCAGTAGTATAGCCCACCTAGCGGGGGGCCTTAACACCGGGGAGCTGTTTTTT.

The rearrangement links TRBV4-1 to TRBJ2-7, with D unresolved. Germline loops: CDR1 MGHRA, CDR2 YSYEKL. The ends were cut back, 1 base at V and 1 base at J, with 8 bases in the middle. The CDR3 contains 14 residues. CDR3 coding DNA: TGCGCCAGCAGCCAAGTGCTAGAATCCTACGAGCAGTACTTC. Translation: CASSQVLESYEQYF.

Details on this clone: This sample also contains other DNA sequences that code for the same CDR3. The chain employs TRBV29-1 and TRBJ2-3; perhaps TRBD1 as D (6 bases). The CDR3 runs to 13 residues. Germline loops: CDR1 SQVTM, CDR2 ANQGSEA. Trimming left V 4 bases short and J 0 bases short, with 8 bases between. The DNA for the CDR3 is TGCAGCGTTGGGGGACACAGCACAGATACGCAGTATTTT. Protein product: CSVGGHSTDTQYF.

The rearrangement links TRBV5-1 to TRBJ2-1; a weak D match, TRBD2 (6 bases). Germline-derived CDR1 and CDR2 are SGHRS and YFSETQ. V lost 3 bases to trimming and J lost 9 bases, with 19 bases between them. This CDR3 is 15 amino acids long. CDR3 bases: TGCGCCAGCAGCTCCTCTAGCGTAAATAGAGGTGAGCAGTTCTTC. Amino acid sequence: CASSSSSVNRGEQFF.

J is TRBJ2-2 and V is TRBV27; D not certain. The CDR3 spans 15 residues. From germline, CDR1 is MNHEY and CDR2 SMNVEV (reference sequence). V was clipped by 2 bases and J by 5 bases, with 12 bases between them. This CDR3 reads CASSLRQAQTGELFF. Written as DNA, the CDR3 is TGTGCCAGCAGTTTAAGGCAGGCCCAGACCGGGGAGCTGTTTTTT.

Written as DNA, the CDR3 is TGCAGCGCTAAGACAGGGGGCCGCGACTATGGCTACACCTTC. Residues: CSAKTGGRDYGYTF. The chain joins TRBV29-1 to TRBJ1-2; the match to TRBD1 covers 10 bases. V shed 7 bases, J shed 3 bases, and the junction held 8 bases outside the gene matches. Germline CDR1 and CDR2: SQVTM and ANQGSEA. The CDR3 has 14 residues.

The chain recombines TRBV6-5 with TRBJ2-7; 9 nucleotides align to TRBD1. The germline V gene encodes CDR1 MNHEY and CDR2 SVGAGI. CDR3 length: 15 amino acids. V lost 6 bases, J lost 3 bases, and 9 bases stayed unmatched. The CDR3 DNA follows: TGTGCCAGCAGGGGGACCGGGACAGGGTTCTACGAGCAGTACTTC. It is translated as CASRGTGTGFYEQYF.

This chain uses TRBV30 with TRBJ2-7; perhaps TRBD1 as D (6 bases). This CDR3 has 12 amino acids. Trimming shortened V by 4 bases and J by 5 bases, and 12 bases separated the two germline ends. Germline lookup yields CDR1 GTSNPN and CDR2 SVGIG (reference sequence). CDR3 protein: CAWTTGFNEQYF. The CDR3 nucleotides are TGTGCCTGGACTACAGGGTTCAACGAGCAGTACTTC.

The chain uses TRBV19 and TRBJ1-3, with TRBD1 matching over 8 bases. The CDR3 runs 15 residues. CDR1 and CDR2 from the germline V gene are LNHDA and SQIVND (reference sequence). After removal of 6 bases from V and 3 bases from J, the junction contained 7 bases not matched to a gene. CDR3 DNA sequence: TGTGCCAGTAGCACGGGACAGGTCTTTGGAAACACCATATATTTT. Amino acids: CASSTGQVFGNTIYF. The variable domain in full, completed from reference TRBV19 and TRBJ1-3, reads DGGITQSPKYLFRKEGQNVTLSCEQNLNHDAMYWYRQDPGQGLRLIYYSQIVNDFQKGDIAEGYSVSREKKESFPLTVTSAQKNPTAFYLCASSTGQVFGNTIYFGEGSWLTVV.